A single sample gave rise to the 9 T cell receptor beta chains below, sequenced in a study of T cell repertoires in cytomegalovirus infection. MiXCR was run by TCRdb on the reads, yielding one entry per CDR3 protein. The table records 300,000 to 400,000 distinct CDR3 sequences, about a sixth of them present only once. Material: PBMCs. The receptors come from a human donor in good health (CMV status not recorded). Some clones in this sample may be carry-over from other donors' samples.

The V call is TRBV4-1, the J call TRBJ1-1; D perhaps matches TRBD1 (5 bases). CDR1 is MGHRA and CDR2 is YSYEKL in the germline V gene. V lost 3 bases and J 1 base, leaving 15 bases between the germline ends. This CDR3 has 16 amino acids. CDR3 coding DNA: TGCGCCAGCAGCCATCCACCGTGGCAGGGGAACACTGAAGCTTTCTTT. Amino acid sequence: CASSHPPWQGNTEAFF.

CDR3 in amino acids: CASTRGGHLETQYF. CDR3 sequence (DNA): TGTGCCAGCACTCGGGGGGGGCATCTTGAGACCCAGTACTTC. The chain employs TRBV7-9 and TRBJ2-5; 8 bases are a match to TRBD2. The CDR3 totals 14 residues. The V segment lost 7 bases and the J segment 5 bases; nucleotides outside the gene matches: 9. Germline loops: CDR1 SEHNR, CDR2 FQNEAQ (reference sequence).

The CDR3 reads CSAGRTGESSPLHF. The CDR3, as DNA: TGCAGTGCGGGGAGGACAGGGGAGTCGTCACCCCTCCACTTT. The chain links TRBV20-1 to TRBJ1-6, with 9 bases fitting TRBD1. Germline V CDR1 and CDR2: DFQATT, SNEGSKA (reference sequence). There are 14 residues in the CDR3. Trimming removed 6 bases from V and 10 bases from J; junction bases left unmatched: 10.

This clonotype has at least ten counts. The V and J genes are TRBV29-1 and TRBJ2-4, with D unresolved. CDR1 and CDR2 from the germline V gene are SQVTM and ANQGSEA. V shed 3 bases and J shed 3 bases, with 6 bases lying between them. This CDR3 has 12 residues. CDR3 residues: CSVESGKNIQYF. The CDR3 DNA sequence: TGCAGCGTTGAGAGTGGCAAAAACATTCAGTACTTC.

The rearrangement links TRBV28 to TRBJ2-3, with 10 bases aligning to TRBD1. Germline loops: CDR1 MDHEN, CDR2 SYDVKM. The V gene end was trimmed by 3 bases and the J gene end by 5 bases; junction bases not matched to a gene: 8. CDR3 length: 16 amino acids. The CDR3 DNA follows: TGTGCCAGCAGTTTCCACAGACAGGGGGCGCGAGATACGCAGTATTTT. Translating gives CASSFHRQGARDTQYF.

There are many counts of this clonotype. The V gene is TRBV7-2, the J gene TRBJ2-1, with 11 bases aligning to TRBD2. V dropped 4 bases and J dropped 4; count of bases not matched to a gene: 0. The CDR3 covers 14 residues. Germline V CDR1 and CDR2: SGHTA, FQGNSA. The CDR3 reads CASSSSGGYNEQFF. The CDR3, as DNA: TGTGCCAGCAGCTCTAGCGGGGGGTACAATGAGCAGTTCTTC.

This clonotype showed up just a few times. This sequence joins TRBV7-8 and TRBJ2-5; D is possibly TRBD2 (6 bases). The germline V and J ends were trimmed by 5 bases and 4 bases, with 14 bases remaining between them. Germline V gene sequence: CDR1 SGHVS, CDR2 FQNEAQ. CDR3 size: 14 residues. As DNA, the CDR3 is TGTGCCAGCAGCGCAACGGGACTCCGAGAGACCCAGTACTTC. Its protein is CASSATGLRETQYF.

This clonotype was recorded many times. The chain has TRBV28 and TRBJ2-1; tentative D call: TRBD2 (5 bases). The CDR3 length is 15 residues. With 6 bases removed from V and 1 base from J, the gap between germline ends came to 13 bases. Germline CDR1 MDHEN, CDR2 SYDVKM. CDR3 region: CASSRTSASYNEQFF. The CDR3 coding sequence is TGTGCCAGCAGCCGTACTAGTGCGTCCTACAATGAGCAGTTCTTC.

The rearrangement links TRBV2 to TRBJ2-3; D is unresolved. V was shortened by 11 bases and J by 5 bases, with 17 bases between the two germline ends. CDR1 is SNHLY, CDR2 FYNNEI, per germline. This CDR3 spans 13 amino acids. The CDR3 sequence: CADGGRSEDTQYF. CDR3 DNA sequence: TGTGCCGACGGTGGGCGTTCTGAAGATACGCAGTATTTT.